The present entry profiles one T cell receptor beta chain with its context. Its matching antigen is unknown. How the authors handled the data: ImmunoSEQ sequences covered only the junction and lacked quality scores; filtering therefore differed. Clones were sequenced by immunoSEQ multiplex PCR, and TCRdb holds only the in-frame ones, with some missing. V and J calls and clone size are copied from that table; D and trimming were computed from the DNA. The repertoire holds some 2,400,000 clones, with roughly 95% as singletons. The sample comes from a study of shared clonotypes between healthy human individuals. Study conclusions and caveats: Clonotype sharing among the donors was expected to vary with sequencing depth. The sole specimen, blood, was sampled, and tissue repertoires likely differ.

CDR3 length equals 16 residues. The junction had 9 bases not matched to a gene; V was cut back by 2 bases and J by 8 bases. CDR1 is SGHAT and CDR2 is FQNNGV in the germline V gene. All donors were healthy HIV-negative adults lacking recent acute infections or vaccinations. The rearrangement joins TRBV11-2 to TRBJ1-6, with 7 bases matching TRBD1. Sequencing was done on a sample of naive CD4+ T cells sorted from blood. Stated subset: CD45RA+ positively selected. This TCR was sampled from a man between 18 and 29 years old in good health. The CDR3 DNA is TGTGCCAGCAGCTTAACACGACAGGGTTTTTATTCACCCCTCCACTTT. Protein product: CASSLTRQGFYSPLHF.